A selection of T cell receptor beta chains follows, all from one sample in a study of cytomegalovirus exposure and HLA in healthy donors. Sequenced by immunoSEQ multiplex PCR; TCRdb stores in-frame clones only, minus some. The profile shows some 110,000 clones, more than 70% of them singletons. Sequencing was done on a sample of PBMCs. Receptor source: a young man in good health and CMV-seronegative. CDR3s include the opening cysteine and the closing phenylalanine or tryptophan. D genes are given only for firm matches. Rows may omit the clone size; those that give it use once, few, many or a size class.

D gene: NA
J gene: TRBJ2-3
clone size: NA
V gene: TRBV6-5
CDR3 DNA: TGTGCCAGCAGTTACAGAGGGTCTAGCACAGATACGCAGTATTTT
CDR3 protein: CASSYRGSSTDTQYF

D gene: TRBD2
J gene: TRBJ2-6
clone size: NA
V gene: TRBV19
CDR3 DNA: TGTGCCAGTAGATGGGGAGGGTTCGGGGCCAACGTCCTGACTTTC
CDR3 protein: CASRWGGFGANVLTF

D gene: TRBD1
J gene: TRBJ1-5
clone size: NA
V gene: TRBV5-1
CDR3 DNA: TGCGCCAGCAGCTTGGAGGGACAGAGACATCAGCCCCAGCATTTT
CDR3 protein: CASSLEGQRHQPQHF

D gene: TRBD1
J gene: TRBJ1-2
clone size: NA
V gene: TRBV5-1
CDR3 DNA: TGCGCCAGCAGCCCGAGGGCAGGGGGGTTCTATGGCTACACCTTC
CDR3 protein: CASSPRAGGFYGYTF

D gene: TRBD1
J gene: TRBJ2-7
clone size: NA
V gene: TRBV30
CDR3 DNA: TGTGCCTGGTCCCCCGGGACAGGGGTAGTCTACGAGCAGTACTTC
CDR3 protein: CAWSPGTGVVYEQYF

D gene: NA
J gene: TRBJ1-1
clone size: few
V gene: TRBV9
CDR3 DNA: TGTGCCAGCAGCGAGACAGGTATGAACACTGAAGCTTTCTTT
CDR3 protein: CASSETGMNTEAFF

D gene: TRBD2
J gene: TRBJ2-1
clone size: NA
V gene: TRBV5-1
CDR3 DNA: TGCGCCAGCAGCTTGGGGGCGGGAGGGTACAATGAGCAGTTCTTC
CDR3 protein: CASSLGAGGYNEQFF

D gene: TRBD1
J gene: TRBJ1-5
clone size: NA
V gene: TRBV6-1
CDR3 DNA: TGTGCCAGCAGTCCCGGGACAGCTCTTAATCAGCCCCAGCATTTT
CDR3 protein: CASSPGTALNQPQHF

D gene: NA
J gene: TRBJ2-5
clone size: once
V gene: TRBV5-1
CDR3 DNA: TGCGCCAGCAGCGCCTACGGGGAGACCCAGTACTTC
CDR3 protein: CASSAYGETQYF

D gene: NA
J gene: TRBJ2-3
clone size: once
V gene: TRBV10-3
CDR3 DNA: TGTGCCATCAGTGCCCCAGAGGGGGAGTTTACAGATACGCAGTATTTT
CDR3 protein: CAISAPEGEFTDTQYF

D gene: TRBD1
J gene: TRBJ1-6
clone size: few
V gene: TRBV28
CDR3 DNA: TGTGCCAGCGGAGGCAGGGGGACCTATAATTCACCCCTCCACTTT
CDR3 protein: CASGGRGTYNSPLHF

D gene: NA
J gene: TRBJ1-1
clone size: NA
V gene: TRBV29-1
CDR3 DNA: TGCAGCGTCCAAAACACTGAAGCTTTCTTT
CDR3 protein: CSVQNTEAFF

D gene: NA
J gene: TRBJ2-7
clone size: NA
V gene: TRBV29-1
CDR3 DNA: TGCAGCGGCCCGGCGGAGTGGCTCTTATACGAGCAGTACTTC
CDR3 protein: CSGPAEWLLYEQYF

D gene: NA
J gene: TRBJ1-5
clone size: NA
V gene: TRBV28
CDR3 DNA: TGTGCCAGCACCGGGACTTATAGCAATCAGCCCCAGCATTTT
CDR3 protein: CASTGTYSNQPQHF

D gene: NA
J gene: TRBJ2-5
clone size: NA
V gene: TRBV7-2
CDR3 DNA: TGTGCCAGCAGCATAGACAGAGGGGAGACCCAGTACTTC
CDR3 protein: CASSIDRGETQYF

D gene: NA
J gene: TRBJ1-2
clone size: NA
V gene: TRBV9
CDR3 DNA: TGTGCCAGCAGCCCACGACCGGGAGTCTATGGCTACACCTTC
CDR3 protein: CASSPRPGVYGYTF

D gene: TRBD2
J gene: TRBJ2-2
clone size: NA
V gene: TRBV7-2
CDR3 DNA: TGTGCCAGCAGCTCGGGACTAGCGGGAGTCGGATACGGGGAGCTGTTTTTT
CDR3 protein: CASSSGLAGVGYGELFF

D gene: NA
J gene: TRBJ2-2
clone size: once
V gene: TRBV7-7
CDR3 DNA: TGTGCCAGCAGCTTAGTGTCAAACAGCAACACCGGGGAGCTGTTTTTT
CDR3 protein: CASSLVSNSNTGELFF

D gene: NA
J gene: TRBJ2-7
clone size: NA
V gene: TRBV2
CDR3 DNA: TGTGCCAGCAGTGAAGCGCCTGCGGGACAGCTAACCTACGAGCAGTACTTC
CDR3 protein: CASSEAPAGQLTYEQYF

D gene: TRBD1
J gene: TRBJ2-7
clone size: NA
V gene: TRBV15
CDR3 DNA: TGTGCCACCAGCAGAGCAGACAGGGGCGAGCAGTACTTC
CDR3 protein: CATSRADRGEQYF

D gene: NA
J gene: TRBJ1-1
clone size: NA
V gene: TRBV9
CDR3 DNA: TGTGCCAGCAGCGTGGTTGGGGGGGCGACTGAAGCTTTCTTT
CDR3 protein: CASSVVGGATEAFF

D gene: NA
J gene: TRBJ2-3
clone size: NA
V gene: TRBV5-1
CDR3 DNA: TGCGCCAGCAGCCCGACTAGAGAAGATACGCAGTATTTT
CDR3 protein: CASSPTREDTQYF

D gene: TRBD2
J gene: TRBJ2-1
clone size: NA
V gene: TRBV11-2
CDR3 DNA: TGTGCCAGCAGCTTATGGGGACTAGTAGGCAATGAGCAGTTCTTC
CDR3 protein: CASSLWGLVGNEQFF

D gene: NA
J gene: TRBJ2-1
clone size: NA
V gene: TRBV19
CDR3 DNA: TGTGCCAGTAGTATAGTCGGGGGGCGGGGCTCCTACAATGAGCAGTTCTTC
CDR3 protein: CASSIVGGRGSYNEQFF

D gene: TRBD2
J gene: TRBJ2-1
clone size: NA
V gene: TRBV5-1
CDR3 DNA: TGCGCCAGCAGCCCAGGACTAGCCCTTGGCTCCTACAATGAGCAGTTCTTC
CDR3 protein: CASSPGLALGSYNEQFF

D gene: TRBD2
J gene: TRBJ2-7
clone size: NA
V gene: TRBV6-6
CDR3 DNA: TGTGCCAGCACCAAAGGGGCTAGCGGGGGTCGGGTCGAGCAGTACTTC
CDR3 protein: CASTKGASGGRVEQYF

D gene: TRBD2
J gene: TRBJ2-3
clone size: once
V gene: TRBV19
CDR3 DNA: TGTGCCAGTAGTCCTAGCGGGAAGGGAAAAGATACGCAGTATTTT
CDR3 protein: CASSPSGKGKDTQYF